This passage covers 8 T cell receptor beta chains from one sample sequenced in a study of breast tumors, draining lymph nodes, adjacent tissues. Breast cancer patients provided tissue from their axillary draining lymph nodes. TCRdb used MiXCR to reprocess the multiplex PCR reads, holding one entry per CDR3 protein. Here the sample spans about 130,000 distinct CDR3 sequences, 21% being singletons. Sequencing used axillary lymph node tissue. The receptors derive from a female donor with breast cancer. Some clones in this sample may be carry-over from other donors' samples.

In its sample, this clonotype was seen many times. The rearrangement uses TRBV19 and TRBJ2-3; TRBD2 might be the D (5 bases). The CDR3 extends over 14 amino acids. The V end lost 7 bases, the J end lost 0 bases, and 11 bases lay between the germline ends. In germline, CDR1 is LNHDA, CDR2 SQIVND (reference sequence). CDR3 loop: CASKDSDSTDTQYF. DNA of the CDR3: TGTGCCAGTAAGGATAGCGACAGCACAGATACGCAGTATTTT.

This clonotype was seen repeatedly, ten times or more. The CDR3 sequence: CASSRGRGYQPQHF. The CDR3 DNA reads TGTGCCAGCAGTCGGGGCAGGGGATATCAGCCCCAGCATTTT. V gene TRBV6-2 or TRBV6-3 combines with J gene TRBJ1-5; maybe TRBD1 (6 bases). The CDR3 sequence is 14 residues long. Germline lookup yields CDR1 MNHEY and CDR2 SVGEGT. V lost 5 bases, J lost 5 bases, and 13 bases lay in between.

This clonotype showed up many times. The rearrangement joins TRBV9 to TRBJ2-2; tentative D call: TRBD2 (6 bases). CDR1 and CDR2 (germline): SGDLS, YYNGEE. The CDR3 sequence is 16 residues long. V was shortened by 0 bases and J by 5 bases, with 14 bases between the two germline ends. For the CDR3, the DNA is TGTGCCAGCAGCGTAGCTGGTAGCGGACCTACCGGGGAGCTGTTTTTT. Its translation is CASSVAGSGPTGELFF.

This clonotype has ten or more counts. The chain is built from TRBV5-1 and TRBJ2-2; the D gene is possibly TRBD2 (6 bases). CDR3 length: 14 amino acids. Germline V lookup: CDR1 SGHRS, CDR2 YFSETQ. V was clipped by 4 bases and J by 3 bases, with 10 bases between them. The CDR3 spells CASSPAGDTGELFF. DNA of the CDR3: TGCGCCAGCAGCCCAGCGGGTGACACCGGGGAGCTGTTTTTT. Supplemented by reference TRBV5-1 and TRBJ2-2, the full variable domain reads KAGVTQTPRYLIKTRGQQVTLSCSPISGHRSVSWYQQTPGQGLQFLFEYFSETQRNKGNFPGRFSGRQFSNSRSEMNVSTLELGDSALYLCASSPAGDTGELFFGEGSRLTVL.

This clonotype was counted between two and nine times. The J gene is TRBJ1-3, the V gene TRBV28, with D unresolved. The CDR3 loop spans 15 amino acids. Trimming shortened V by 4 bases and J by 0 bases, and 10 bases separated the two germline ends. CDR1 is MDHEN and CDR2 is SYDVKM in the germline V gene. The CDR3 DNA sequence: TGTGCCAGCAGTTACACCGCGGCCTCTGGAAACACCATATATTTT. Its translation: CASSYTAASGNTIYF.

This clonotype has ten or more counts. The DNA of the CDR3 is TGTGCCAGTAGTATTAGTAGGGGGGCGAGCACAGATACGCAGTATTTT. Its protein is CASSISRGASTDTQYF. The chain has TRBV19 and TRBJ2-3; D may correspond to TRBD1 or TRBD2 (6 bases each). Germline assignment: CDR1 LNHDA and CDR2 SQIVND (reference sequence). Deletions cut 3 bases from V and 0 bases from J, with 13 bases between. The CDR3 runs to 16 residues.

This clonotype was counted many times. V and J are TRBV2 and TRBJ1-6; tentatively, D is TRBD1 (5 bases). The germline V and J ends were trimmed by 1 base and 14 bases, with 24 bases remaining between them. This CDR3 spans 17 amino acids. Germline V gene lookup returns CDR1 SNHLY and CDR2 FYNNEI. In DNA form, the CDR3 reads TGTGCCAGCAGTGAAGGCGGGGGTTCCCCCGTTAAAATGGCCCTCCACTTT. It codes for CASSEGGGSPVKMALHF.

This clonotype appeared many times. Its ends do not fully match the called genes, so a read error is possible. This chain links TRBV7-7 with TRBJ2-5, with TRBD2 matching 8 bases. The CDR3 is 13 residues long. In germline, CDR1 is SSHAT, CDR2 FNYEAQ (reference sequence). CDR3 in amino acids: CASSLGTRETQYF. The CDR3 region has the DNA TGTGCTAGCAGCTTGGGGACTAGAGAGACCCAGTACTTC.